A single TCR beta chain is shown here with its context. Its antigen is unidentified. The data were taken from a study of cytomegalovirus exposure and HLA in healthy donors. General observations from the study: According to an earlier analysis, most TCR beta V segments yielded productive rearrangements about 87% or about 30% of the time. It was reported in a later analysis that an Asian-associated ancestry cluster showed fewer N-insertions than the approximately 670-donor mean. A later analysis showed that HLA-associated TCR beta chains had undergone more clonal expansion than equally common others.

Those who donated were healthy bone marrow donors. The study ran its PCR with 60 Vbeta and 13 Jbeta primers. Using immunoSEQ multiplex PCR, the repertoire was profiled, and TCRdb retains in-frame clones only, with some absent. Among approximately 130,000 clones listed, about 78% were seen once. The CDR3 is made up of 13 amino acids. CDR1 SNHLY and CDR2 FYNNEI come from the germline V gene. V gave up 10 bases and J gave up 4 bases, with 14 bases separating them. The chain links TRBV2 to TRBJ2-1, with D tentatively TRBD1 (5 bases). Specimen: PBMCs. This receptor was taken from a human donor in good health. The CDR3 reads CANPFDRYNEQFF. CDR3 in DNA: TGTGCCAACCCGTTTGACAGATACAATGAGCAGTTCTTC.